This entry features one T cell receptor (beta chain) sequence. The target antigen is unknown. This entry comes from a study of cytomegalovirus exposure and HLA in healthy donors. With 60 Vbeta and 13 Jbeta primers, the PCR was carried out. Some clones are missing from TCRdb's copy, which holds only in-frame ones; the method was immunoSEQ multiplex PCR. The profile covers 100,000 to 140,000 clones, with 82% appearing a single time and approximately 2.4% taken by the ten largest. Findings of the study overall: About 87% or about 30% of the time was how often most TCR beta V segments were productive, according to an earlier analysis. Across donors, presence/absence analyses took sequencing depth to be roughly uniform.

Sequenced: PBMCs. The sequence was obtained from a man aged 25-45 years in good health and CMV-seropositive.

The CDR3 bases are TGTGCCAGCAGCTTCTTCGACAGAAGCTCTGGAAACACCATATATTTT. Amino acid sequence: CASSFFDRSSGNTIYF. This chain joins TRBV5-6 and TRBJ1-3; tentatively, D is TRBD1 (5 bases). The CDR3 contains 16 residues. Germline V gene lookup returns CDR1 SGHDT and CDR2 YYEEEE. V was cut by 2 bases and J by 0 bases, with 12 bases left in between.